This TCR beta chain was identified during a study of T cells in Graves' hyperthyroidism and ophthalmopathy. Amplification of TCR beta CDR3 regions was performed using RNA transcripts as template. HTBI primers drove first-round RT-PCR of the TCR CDR3. TCRdb reanalysed the multiplex PCR reads using MiXCR and keeps one entry per CDR3 protein. The table has around 600,000 distinct CDR3 sequences, 16% seen once. This clonotype has ten or more counts. V dropped 0 bases and J dropped 0; count of bases not matched to a gene: 10. Germline V gene lookup returns CDR1 DFQATT and CDR2 SNEGSKA (reference sequence). There are 17 residues in the CDR3. Those patients with uncontrolled infection, other autoimmune disease, pregnancy or lactation were excluded.

This rearrangement joins TRBV20-1 to TRBJ2-7; 8 nucleotides line up with TRBD2. This receptor was obtained from a middle-aged woman with Graves' ophthalmopathy. Specimen: blood. The CDR3 reads CSARDEGTSGFSYEQYF. Written as DNA, the CDR3 is TGCAGTGCTAGAGATGAGGGGACTAGTGGGTTCTCCTACGAGCAGTACTTC.